This TCR beta chain originates from a study of CD8+CD57+ T cells in acquired aplastic anemia. Background on the study: CD4+ and CD8+ cells, once sorted, gave DNA averaging approximately 3 ug. Study-wide points: A set of more than 25 CD8+ CDR3 sequences was shared between patients and controls, and these sequences appeared highly expressed in patients. Patients and controls were not found to differ significantly in CD8+ Simpson's diversity.

V was pared by 6 bases and J by 14 bases, with 26 bases between. The V gene's germline CDR1 is SGHVS and CDR2 FQNEAQ. This CDR3 is built from 15 residues. For this clonotype: The antigen is undetermined.

TCR beta VDJ and CDR3 profiles were obtained from a genomic DNA template. From the reads, TCRdb called clonotypes with MiXCR, one entry per CDR3 protein. This table holds 200,000 to 300,000 distinct CDR3 sequences, roughly 82% found once. Patients picked for sequencing had shown CD8+CD57+ cell expansion detected by flow cytometry. The chain couples TRBV7-8 to TRBJ2-1; the D gene could be TRBD1 or TRBD2 (5 bases each). Specimen: sorted CD4+, CD8+, or CD8+CD57+ T cells (not recorded which) from PBMCs. The clonotype originates from a human donor with aplastic anemia. CDR3 nucleotides: TGTGCCAGCAGTATAGGGACCGGAGCCGTCACAGAGAAGTTCTTC. Translated, it gives CASSIGTGAVTEKFF.